What follows is one T cell receptor beta chain and its context. This sample was included in a study of CXCR3 chemokines and chemotherapy response in bladder cancer. One entry per CDR3 protein, called by TCRdb with MiXCR from the PCR reads. The data contain about 2,300 distinct CDR3 sequences, 16% of them singletons. Germline V gives CDR1 SGHTA, CDR2 FQGNSA. Trimming removed 4 bases at V and 1 base at J, with 10 bases between. The CDR3 loop spans 14 amino acids. The sample here was taken from a patient whose treatment included neoadjuvant chemotherapy. The clonotype comes from a human donor with bladder cancer that responded to neoadjuvant chemotherapy. J is TRBJ2-5 and V is TRBV7-2; D perhaps matches TRBD1 (7 bases). CDR3 amino acids: CASSSQGGQETQYF. The CDR3, as DNA: TGTGCCAGCAGCTCTCAGGGGGGCCAAGAGACCCAGTACTTC. Based on the CDR3 plus reference TRBV7-2 and TRBJ2-5, the full variable domain is GAGVSQSPSNKVTEKGKDVELRCDPISGHTALYWYRQSLGQGLEFLIYFQGNSAPDKSGLPSDRFSAERTGGSVSTLTIQRTQQEDSAVYLCASSSQGGQETQYFGPGTRLLVL.